This T cell receptor beta chain was found in a study of CD4+ T cells in melanoma. General study points: A reported correlation linked neoantigen-specific CD4+ T cells to CD8+, macrophage and B cell function. In melanoma, neoantigen-specific CD4+ T cells reportedly differed in differentiation state.

Comments on this clone: Its matching antigen is unknown.

Method: immunoSEQ multiplex PCR; TCRdb's copy keeps in-frame clones and lacks some. The profile shows fewer than 20,000 clones, under 90% of them singletons. Trimming took off 8 bases at V and 6 bases at J, with 16 bases between the two ends. The length of the CDR3 is 13 residues. Per germline, CDR1 SNHLY and CDR2 FYNNEI. The sequence was collected from a human donor with melanoma. The sequenced sample consisted of cells from a culture (not recorded whether cultured in vitro). This chain uses TRBV2 with TRBJ1-2, with D tentatively TRBD1 (6 bases). The CDR3 DNA reads as TGTGCCAGCCTACCAGGGACACTCGATGGCTACACCTTC. Its translation: CASLPGTLDGYTF.